This paragraph reports one T cell receptor (beta chain). With the read ending 3 residues before the CDR3 end, the germline J gene is used to fill in that end. This sample stems from a study of T cells in women clearing cervical HPV infection. Generated by immunoSEQ multiplex PCR, the TCRdb table keeps only in-frame clones and is missing some. The sample totals around 16,000 clones. The V and J ends lost 5 bases and 0 bases, in that order; junction bases with no gene match: 1. Germline V gene sequence: CDR1 SGHTA, CDR2 FQGNSA. The CDR3 totals 14 residues. This TCR was sampled from a woman between 18 and 70 years old with a cervical HPV16 infection that either progressed to CIN3+ or cleared (not recorded which). The genes are TRBV7-2 and TRBJ1-3, with 7 bases identical to TRBD1. Sample: blood buffy coat. CDR3 amino acids: CASSGTDSGNTIYF. Partial CDR3 DNA: TGTGCCAGCAGCGGGACAGACTCTGGAAACACC.